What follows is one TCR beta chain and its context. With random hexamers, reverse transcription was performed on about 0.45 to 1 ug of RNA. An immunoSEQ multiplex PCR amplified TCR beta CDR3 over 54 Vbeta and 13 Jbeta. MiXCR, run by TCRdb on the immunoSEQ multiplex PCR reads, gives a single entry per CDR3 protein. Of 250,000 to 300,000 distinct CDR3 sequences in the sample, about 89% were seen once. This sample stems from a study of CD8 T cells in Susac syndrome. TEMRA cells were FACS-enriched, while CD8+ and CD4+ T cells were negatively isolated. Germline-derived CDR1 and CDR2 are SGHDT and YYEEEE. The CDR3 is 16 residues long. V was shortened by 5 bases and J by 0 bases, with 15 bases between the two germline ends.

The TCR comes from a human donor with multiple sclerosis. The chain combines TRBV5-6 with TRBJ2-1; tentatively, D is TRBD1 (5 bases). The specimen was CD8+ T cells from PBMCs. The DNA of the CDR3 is TGTGCCAGCAGTCGCACGGCCGACAGCTCCTACAATGAGCAGTTCTTC. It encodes CASSRTADSSYNEQFF.